The 30 T cell receptor beta chains below all came from one sample that was sequenced in a study of T cell therapy after organ transplantation. Their target antigens are unknown. Profiled with immunoSEQ multiplex PCR; TCRdb holds only in-frame clones, not every one. In the table there are 45,000 to 60,000 clones, 94% of which are singletons. The sequences come from CD8+ T cells from blood, collected before autologous CMV-specific T cell therapy. The receptors originated from a human patient who had received a solid organ transplant and had CMV disease.

The V gene is TRBV9, the J gene TRBJ2-3; D perhaps matches TRBD2 (5 bases). Germline V lookup: CDR1 SGDLS, CDR2 YYNGEE. V lost 4 bases to trimming and J lost 2 bases, with 20 bases between them. The CDR3 covers 17 residues. The CDR3 region is CASSPYTRTRNTDTQYF. The DNA for the CDR3 is TGTGCCAGCAGCCCATACACTAGAACTCGAAACACAGATACGCAGTATTTT. Together with reference TRBV9 and TRBJ2-3, the CDR3 gives the full variable domain: DSGVTQTPKHLITATGQRVTLRCSPRSGDLSVYWYQQSLDQGLQFLIQYYNGEERAKGNILERFSAQQFPDLHSELNLSSLELGDSALYFCASSPYTRTRNTDTQYFGPGTRLTVL.

This chain joins TRBV4-1 and TRBJ1-2; D ambiguous. This CDR3 region has 12 residues. Germline V lookup: CDR1 MGHRA, CDR2 YSYEKL. Trimming pared 1 base from V and 10 bases from J, leaving 10 bases between. CDR3 region: CASSQGGSYYTF. CDR3 sequence (DNA): TGCGCCAGCAGCCAAGGAGGGAGTTACTACACCTTC.

The CDR3 here is CASRQGVGTYSNQPQHF. The CDR3 DNA is TGTGCCAGCAGACAGGGGGTGGGTACCTATAGCAATCAGCCCCAGCATTTT. The chain is built from TRBV2 and TRBJ1-5; 8 bases map to TRBD1. From germline, CDR1 is SNHLY and CDR2 FYNNEI. V was clipped by 6 bases and J by 0 bases; unmatched bases: 10. This CDR3 is 17 amino acids long.

The V gene is TRBV27, the J gene TRBJ1-2; a weak D match, TRBD1 (5 bases). Germline CDR1 and CDR2: MNHEY and SMNVEV (reference sequence). Deletions cut 0 bases from V and 6 bases from J, with 14 bases between. This CDR3 comprises 15 residues. CDR3 in DNA: TGTGCCAGCAGTTTATCCCAGACAGCTCTACATGGCTACACCTTC. Translating it yields CASSLSQTALHGYTF.

This rearrangement joins TRBV5-4 to TRBJ1-6, with D unclear. The CDR3 consists of 17 residues. V was cut by 4 bases and J by 12 bases, with 26 bases left in between. Germline CDR1 and CDR2: SGHNT and YYREEE (reference sequence). CDR3 nucleotide sequence: TGTGCCAGCAGCCTCGGAAGTGGGCATACTAGACCCCAACCCCTCCACTTT. Translation: CASSLGSGHTRPQPLHF.

The chain links TRBV19 to TRBJ1-1, with 9 bases matching TRBD1. The CDR3 is 13 residues long. The ends lost 4 bases at V and 6 bases at J; junction bases unmatched: 3. Per germline, CDR1 LNHDA and CDR2 SQIVND (reference sequence). For the CDR3, the DNA is TGTGCCAGTAGTACCGGACAGGGGCCTGAAGCTTTCTTT. Encoded protein: CASSTGQGPEAFF.

J is TRBJ2-7 and V is TRBV4-1, with no clear D. V dropped 1 base and J dropped 6 bases, with 13 bases sitting between them. From germline, CDR1 is MGHRA and CDR2 YSYEKL. The CDR3 spans 14 residues. CDR3 nucleotides: TGCGCCAGCAGCCAAGGGCGCACGGTCGGCGAGCAGTACTTC. The encoded protein is CASSQGRTVGEQYF.

V and J are TRBV7-2 and TRBJ2-7; D unclear. The CDR3 consists of 13 residues. V dropped 5 bases and J dropped 4 bases, with 12 bases sitting between them. Per the germline V gene, CDR1 is SGHTA and CDR2 is FQGNSA. CDR3 nucleotide sequence: TGTGCCAGCAGCCCCCCAGAGGTGTACGAGCAGTACTTC. Translation gives CASSPPEVYEQYF.

Turning to this clone: The junction does not match germline at one end; this may be a read error. The rearrangement uses TRBV27 and TRBJ2-1; possibly TRBD1 for D (5 bases). This CDR3 spans 18 amino acids. Germline V gives CDR1 MNHEY, CDR2 SMNVEV (reference sequence). Here the CDR3 reads CASNLLVWGSDPYNEQFF. The CDR3 nucleotides read TGTGCCAGCAATTTACTTGTCTGGGGCTCTGACCCCTACAATGAGCAGTTCTTC.

The rearrangement links TRBV5-1 to TRBJ2-6; 7 bases agree with TRBD1. The CDR3 sequence is 18 residues long. The germline gives CDR1 SGHRS, CDR2 YFSETQ. With 4 bases clipped from V and 1 base from J, the junction kept 11 bases outside the gene matches. The CDR3 spells CASSGVQGPISGANVLTF. In DNA form, the CDR3 reads TGCGCCAGCAGCGGCGTACAGGGGCCAATTTCTGGGGCCAACGTCCTGACTTTC.

This clone occurred a few times. The chain is built from TRBV5-4 and TRBJ1-5; 10 bases align to TRBD1. Germline V gives CDR1 SGHNT, CDR2 YYREEE (reference sequence). V was clipped by 4 bases and J by 6 bases; unmatched bases: 7. The CDR3 extends over 15 amino acids. The CDR3 nucleotides read TGTGCCAGCAGCCGGGACAGGGGCATCAGTCAGCCCCAGCATTTT. As protein: CASSRDRGISQPQHF.

This clone was counted a single time. The J gene is TRBJ2-7, the V gene TRBV29-1, with TRBD1 identical over 8 bases. CDR1 SQVTM and CDR2 ANQGSEA come from the germline V gene. Trimming took 3 bases from V and 1 from J; bases not matched to a gene: 8. This CDR3 has 15 amino acids. CDR3 in amino acids: CSVEEGDRQSYEQYF. The CDR3 nucleotides are TGCAGCGTTGAGGAGGGGGACAGGCAGTCCTACGAGCAGTACTTC.

V usage is TRBV7-9 and J usage is TRBJ2-7; no definite D call. V lost 1 base, J lost 2 bases, and 12 bases lay in between. The germline V gene has CDR1 SEHNR and CDR2 FQNEAQ (reference sequence). The CDR3 covers 15 residues. The CDR3 loop is CASSLGFRYPYEQYF. The CDR3 DNA reads TGTGCCAGCAGCTTAGGGTTCCGTTACCCCTACGAGCAGTACTTC.

This chain links TRBV6-6 with TRBJ2-1; D might be TRBD2 (5 bases). The CDR3 spans 13 residues. Germline loops: CDR1 MNHNY, CDR2 SVGAGI (reference sequence). V was trimmed by 2 bases and J by 5 bases, leaving 7 bases between them. CDR3 in DNA: TGTGCCAGCAGTTACGAGACTAACAATGAGCAGTTCTTC. Translated: CASSYETNNEQFF.

The chain has TRBV30 and TRBJ1-2; D is possibly TRBD1 (5 bases). Germline lookup yields CDR1 GTSNPN and CDR2 SVGIG (reference sequence). Between the trimmed V and J ends, which lost 2 bases and 6 bases, there was a span of 10 bases. The CDR3 extends over 12 amino acids. The CDR3 nucleotides read TGTGCCTGGAGTCCGGTCAGGGATGGCTACACCTTC. Amino acid sequence: CAWSPVRDGYTF.

J is TRBJ1-1 and V is TRBV10-3; TRBD1 matches 7 bases. Germline V gene lookup returns CDR1 ENHRY and CDR2 SYGVKD. With V trimmed by 4 bases and J by 0 bases, 14 bases remained unmatched. The CDR3 runs to 18 residues. The CDR3 here is CAISGTTGNFMLNTEAFF. DNA for the CDR3: TGTGCCATCAGTGGAACGACAGGGAACTTTATGTTGAACACTGAAGCTTTCTTT.

The chain combines TRBV5-1 with TRBJ2-5; 13 bases line up with TRBD2. The ends lost 4 bases at V and 2 bases at J; junction bases unmatched: 5. The CDR3 has 16 residues. Germline values: CDR1 SGHRS, CDR2 YFSETQ. DNA for the CDR3: TGCGCCAGCAGCCAAGGGACTAGCGGGGTACAAGAGACCCAGTACTTC. This translates into CASSQGTSGVQETQYF.

This rearrangement joins TRBV7-9 to TRBJ2-5, with D unclear. The J call may be faulty, since TRBJ2-7 better matches the DNA end. Germline assignment: CDR1 SEHNR and CDR2 FQNEAQ (reference sequence). The CDR3 has 15 residues. The CDR3 region is CASSLTQKSSYEQYF. CDR3 sequence (DNA): TGTGCCAGCAGCTTAACTCAGAAAAGCTCCTACGAGCAGTACTTC.

J is TRBJ2-3 and V is TRBV5-6, with unresolved D. Trimming stripped 0 bases from V and 2 bases from J, with 22 bases between. Per germline, CDR1 SGHDT and CDR2 YYEEEE. The CDR3 extends over 19 amino acids. The CDR3 DNA sequence: TGTGCCAGCAGCTTGGAATTCATAGGAGCCAGGCGCGACACAGATACGCAGTATTTT. It encodes CASSLEFIGARRDTDTQYF. Full variable domain (remainder filled in from reference TRBV5-6 and TRBJ2-3): DAGVTQSPTHLIKTRGQQVTLRCSPKSGHDTVSWYQQALGQGPQFIFQYYEEEERQRGNFPDRFSGHQFPNYSSELNVNALLLGDSALYLCASSLEFIGARRDTDTQYFGPGTRLTVL.

V usage is TRBV6-5 and J usage is TRBJ2-7, with D possibly being TRBD1 (5 bases). This CDR3 has 14 amino acids. Germline CDR1 and CDR2: MNHEY and SVGAGI. V lost 2 bases, J lost 3 bases, and 11 bases lay in between. CDR3 protein: CASSYSQGIYEQYF. The CDR3 bases are TGTGCCAGCAGTTACAGTCAGGGAATCTACGAGCAGTACTTC.

This chain uses TRBV27 with TRBJ2-7; weak D call: TRBD1 (6 bases). The CDR3 is 11 amino acids. Germline values: CDR1 MNHEY, CDR2 SMNVEV (reference sequence). V lost 7 bases and J 4 bases, leaving 8 bases between the germline ends. DNA for the CDR3: TGTGCCAGCAAACAGGGTTACGAGCAGTACTTC. Protein product: CASKQGYEQYF.

This clone was picked up one time. V usage is TRBV9 and J usage is TRBJ1-1, with 8 bases aligning to TRBD1. Per germline, CDR1 SGDLS and CDR2 YYNGEE. The CDR3 consists of 15 residues. The trim removed 5 bases at V and 1 base at J, leaving 7 bases unmatched. Written as DNA, the CDR3 is TGTGCCAGCAGTTCCCGGACAGGGCGGAACACTGAAGCTTTCTTT. Its translation is CASSSRTGRNTEAFF. The full variable domain, completed using reference TRBV9 and TRBJ1-1, is DSGVTQTPKHLITATGQRVTLRCSPRSGDLSVYWYQQSLDQGLQFLIQYYNGEERAKGNILERFSAQQFPDLHSELNLSSLELGDSALYFCASSSRTGRNTEAFFGQGTRLTVV.

V usage is TRBV29-1 and J usage is TRBJ2-7; D might be TRBD1 (6 bases). The CDR3 covers 12 residues. Germline assignment: CDR1 SQVTM and CDR2 ANQGSEA. Trimming removed 3 bases from V and 7 bases from J, with 13 bases in between. The CDR3 reads CSVEGAGWEQYF. CDR3 in DNA: TGCAGCGTTGAGGGGGCAGGGTGGGAGCAGTACTTC.

The chain has TRBV11-2 and TRBJ2-7, with TRBD2 identical over 8 bases. The J segment lost 3 bases and the V segment lost 1 base, leaving 5 bases of the junction unmatched. The CDR3 consists of 15 residues. Germline V gene data show CDR1 as SGHAT and CDR2 as FQNNGV. The CDR3 region is CASSLGLASYYEQYF. The CDR3 region has the DNA TGTGCCAGCAGCTTAGGACTAGCGAGCTACTACGAGCAGTACTTC.

The V and J genes are TRBV9 and TRBJ2-1; D gene uncertain. The V gene's germline CDR1 is SGDLS and CDR2 YYNGEE. The V and J ends lost 0 bases and 0 bases respectively, with 7 bases between them. The CDR3 is 15 residues long. The CDR3 nucleotides are TGTGCCAGCAGCGTAGCTTTATCCTCCTACAATGAGCAGTTCTTC. Its translation: CASSVALSSYNEQFF.

This clone was seen only once. V and J are TRBV19 and TRBJ1-1; 7 nucleotides align to TRBD1. Trimming took 0 bases from V and 4 from J; bases not matched to a gene: 8. This CDR3 has 16 amino acids. Germline V lookup: CDR1 LNHDA, CDR2 SQIVND (reference sequence). In nucleotides, the CDR3 is TGTGCCAGTAGTATAGATCTCGAGGGGGCGGGCACTGAAGCTTTCTTT. It codes for CASSIDLEGAGTEAFF. The full variable domain, its missing parts supplied by reference TRBV19 and TRBJ1-1, is DGGITQSPKYLFRKEGQNVTLSCEQNLNHDAMYWYRQDPGQGLRLIYYSQIVNDFQKGDIAEGYSVSREKKESFPLTVTSAQKNPTAFYLCASSIDLEGAGTEAFFGQGTRLTVV.

The chain's CDR3 is CASSEEYTEAFF. The CDR3 DNA is TGTGCCAGCAGTGAAGAGTACACTGAAGCTTTCTTT. This sequence joins TRBV2 and TRBJ1-1; D not resolved. The CDR3 totals 12 residues. Trimming took 1 base from V and 3 from J, leaving 3 bases between them. Germline assignment: CDR1 SNHLY and CDR2 FYNNEI.

The gene calls are TRBV27 and TRBJ1-2; 8 positions agree with TRBD1. Trimming cost V 0 bases and J 8 bases; bases outside gene matches: 8. CDR1 is MNHEY and CDR2 is SMNVEV in the germline V gene (reference sequence). This CDR3 is 15 amino acids long. In DNA, the CDR3 is TGTGCCAGCAGTTTATCGACGGACAGGGACTGGGGCTACACCTTC. Protein product: CASSLSTDRDWGYTF.

The chain couples TRBV27 to TRBJ2-7; possible D gene TRBD2, 6 bases. The CDR3 loop spans 16 amino acids. From germline, CDR1 is MNHEY and CDR2 SMNVEV (reference sequence). Trimming removed 1 base at V and 5 bases at J, with 18 bases between. The DNA for the CDR3 is TGTGCCAGCAGTTTATACGCGGGAACCGTAGAGCACGAGCAGTACTTC. This gives the protein CASSLYAGTVEHEQYF.

The J gene is TRBJ2-1, the V gene TRBV7-9; possibly TRBD2 for D (5 bases). Deletions cut 5 bases from V and 2 bases from J, with 10 bases between. Germline V gene lookup returns CDR1 SEHNR and CDR2 FQNEAQ (reference sequence). CDR3 length: 14 residues. CDR3 region: CASSPRGAYNEQFF. In DNA, the CDR3 is TGTGCCAGCAGCCCTCGGGGAGCCTACAATGAGCAGTTCTTC.